The clone carrying this TCR beta chain was detected a few times. What it binds is unknown. This record belongs to a study of shared clonotypes between healthy human individuals. As for the study in general: Each donor's CD8 memory used one plate, CD8 naive two, each CD4 subset three.

V lost 2 bases and J 6 bases, leaving 10 bases between the germline ends. The CDR3 length is 13 residues. CDR1 and CDR2 (germline): MNHNY, SVGAGI (reference sequence). Study findings and constraints: Of the naive CD4 clonotypes, around 4.9% were shared across a few donors. Sorted-subset sequencing was shown by rarefaction to be incomplete despite large depth.

Deep level was the assay's run setting. Sequenced by immunoSEQ multiplex PCR; TCRdb stores in-frame clones only, minus some. The table shows approximately 500,000 clones, with about 96% occurring only once. Sequences were obtained from naive CD4+ T cells sorted from blood. Subset indicated: CD45RA+ positively selected. The rearrangement uses TRBV6-6 and TRBJ1-1; perhaps TRBD1 as D (6 bases). The receptor was derived from a woman between 25 and 40 years old in good health. In DNA, the CDR3 is TGTGCCAGCAGTTACGATCGGACAGCTGAAGCTTTCTTT. Protein product: CASSYDRTAEAFF.